One sample yielded the 4 T cell receptor beta chains listed below, sequenced in a study of blood T cell repertoires in COVID-19. Clones were read by immunoSEQ multiplex PCR, and TCRdb kept only the in-frame ones, dropping some. Here the sample spans roughly 120,000 clones, 60% to 85% being singletons. The specimen was peripheral blood. Source of these receptors: a human donor with acute or convalescent COVID-19. The donor label of this sample is uncertain.

The rearrangement joins TRBV4-1 to TRBJ2-3, with 10 bases lining up with TRBD2. With 5 bases clipped from V and 1 base from J, the junction kept 9 bases outside the gene matches. Germline V gene lookup returns CDR1 MGHRA and CDR2 YSYEKL. CDR3 length: 17 amino acids. CDR3 DNA sequence: TGCGCCAGCAGCACTCAAGCGGGGGGGGTTCGCACAGATACGCAGTATTTT. As protein: CASSTQAGGVRTDTQYF.

The chain is built from TRBV2 and TRBJ1-1; D is uncertain. CDR1 and CDR2 from the germline V gene are SNHLY and FYNNEI. V lost 6 bases, J lost 1 base, and 9 bases lay in between. This CDR3 comprises 13 residues. The CDR3 loop is CASSAGRNTEAFF. CDR3 nucleotide sequence: TGTGCCAGCAGCGCGGGGAGGAACACTGAAGCTTTCTTT. The whole variable domain, filled in from reference TRBV2 and TRBJ1-1, reads EPEVTQTPSHQVTQMGQEVILRCVPISNHLYFYWYRQILGQKVEFLVSFYNNEISEKSEIFDDQFSVERPDGSNFTLKIRSTKLEDSAMYFCASSAGRNTEAFFGQGTRLTVV.

This clone was recorded at least ten times. The gene calls are TRBV4-1 and TRBJ1-5; D unclear. Trimming took off 5 bases at V and 2 bases at J, with 10 bases between the two ends. The length of the CDR3 is 14 residues. Germline V CDR1 and CDR2: MGHRA, YSYEKL. Here the CDR3 reads CASSREGGNQPQHF. The CDR3, as DNA: TGCGCCAGCAGCAGGGAGGGAGGCAATCAGCCCCAGCATTTT.

This chain joins TRBV27 and TRBJ1-6, with no clear D. CDR3 length: 17 residues. Germline CDR1 reads MNHEY; CDR2 reads SMNVEV (reference sequence). Trimming took 2 bases from V and 4 from J, leaving 15 bases between them. CDR3 nucleotides: TGTGCCAGCAGTTTAAGGGAGACCGGGAAATATAATTCACCCCTCCACTTT. It yields the protein CASSLRETGKYNSPLHF.